These 9 T cell receptor beta chains were sequenced from one sample in a study of T cell responses to AZD1222 COVID-19 vaccine (dated by TCRdb to the early 2020s). According to the study, the label for this sample's time point signals: baseline before first vaccination. Receptor libraries were prepared by the immunoSEQ multiplex PCR assay. Sourced from immuneACCESS, this table was stored by TCRdb with only in-frame sequences that have V and J called. A share of the clones is absent; for the studies checked, an unresolved V gene accounts for under half, and the remainder has no known explanation. The sample table holds about 120,000 clones, of which around 85% were seen once. The ten largest account for 2% to 2.5% of the sample. The source material was peripheral blood, sampled on day 0 of AZD1222 vaccination. The origin of the receptors is an adult in good health.

This clone occurred a few times. The chain uses TRBV7-9 and TRBJ2-7; D ambiguous. The CDR3 has 12 residues. Germline values: CDR1 SEHNR, CDR2 FQNEAQ (reference sequence). Trimming shortened V by 4 bases and J by 2 bases, and 6 bases separated the two germline ends. The CDR3 DNA sequence: TGTGCCAGCAGCTGGCAGGCCTACGAGCAGTACTTC. Amino acid sequence: CASSWQAYEQYF.

The rearrangement links TRBV19 to TRBJ2-7, with D hard to call. Germline CDR1 reads LNHDA; CDR2 reads SQIVND (reference sequence). Trimming removed 5 bases from V and 2 bases from J, with 13 bases in between. CDR3 size: 14 residues. CDR3 loop: CASSPRPLPYEQYF. The CDR3 nucleotides read TGTGCCAGTAGTCCCCGACCCCTCCCCTACGAGCAGTACTTC.

In its sample, this clone was seen once. The chain employs TRBV5-4 and TRBJ1-2; 8 bases line up with TRBD1. The CDR3 has 15 residues. Germline V lookup: CDR1 SGHNT, CDR2 YYREEE (reference sequence). The trim removed 4 bases at V and 6 bases at J, leaving 11 bases unmatched. The CDR3 DNA is TGTGCCAGCAGCCTTCAGGACAGGGCTTTGAATGGCTACACCTTC. Protein sequence: CASSLQDRALNGYTF. Using reference TRBV5-4 and TRBJ1-2 for the parts outside the CDR3, the full variable domain is ETGVTQSPTHLIKTRGQQVTLRCSSQSGHNTVSWYQQALGQGPQFIFQYYREEENGRGNFPPRFSGLQFPNYSSELNVNALELDDSALYLCASSLQDRALNGYTFGSGTRLTVV.

This chain connects TRBV7-9 to TRBJ1-2; weak D call: TRBD1 (6 bases). CDR1 SEHNR and CDR2 FQNEAQ come from the germline V gene (reference sequence). Trimming took off 0 bases at V and 0 bases at J, with 14 bases between the two ends. CDR3 length: 17 residues. The CDR3 region has the DNA TGTGCCAGCAGCTTAGCAGGGAAGGACAGTCCTAACTATGGCTACACCTTC. It yields the protein CASSLAGKDSPNYGYTF. The full variable domain, with the rest looked up from reference TRBV7-9 and TRBJ1-2, is DTGVSQNPRHKITKRGQNVTFRCDPISEHNRLYWYRQTLGQGPEFLTYFQNEAQLEKSRLLSDRFSAERPKGSFSTLEIQRTEQGDSAMYLCASSLAGKDSPNYGYTFGSGTRLTVV.

The count of this clone is one. The gene calls are TRBV4-2 and TRBJ2-7, with TRBD1 matching 8 bases. Germline CDR1 LGHNA, CDR2 YNFKEQ. After removal of 0 bases from V and 3 bases from J, the junction contained 1 base not matched to a gene. CDR3 length equals 14 residues. CDR3 sequence reads: CASSQDRGLYEQYF. The CDR3 coding sequence is TGTGCCAGCAGCCAAGACAGGGGGCTCTACGAGCAGTACTTC.

This chain links TRBV6-6 with TRBJ1-5, with 8 bases fitting TRBD1. J was trimmed by 3 bases and V by 5 bases; bases with no gene match: 12. Germline-derived CDR1 and CDR2 are MNHNY and SVGAGI (reference sequence). The CDR3 loop spans 17 amino acids. The CDR3 sequence is CASSHAGGVVINQPQHF. CDR3 nucleotide sequence: TGTGCCAGCAGTCACGCAGGGGGCGTCGTTATCAATCAGCCCCAGCATTTT.

V usage is TRBV4-2 and J usage is TRBJ2-3; TRBD1 agrees at 9 bases. CDR1 and CDR2 from the germline V gene are LGHNA and YNFKEQ. CDR3 length: 16 residues. V trimming: 5 bases; J trimming: 4 bases; junction bases outside the gene matches: 10. CDR3 sequence reads: CASSATGGESADTQYF. The CDR3 nucleotides are TGTGCCAGCAGCGCCACAGGGGGCGAATCCGCAGATACGCAGTATTTT.

This clone was recorded only once. The gene calls are TRBV7-2 and TRBJ2-7; 7 positions agree with TRBD2. Germline V gene data show CDR1 as SGHTA and CDR2 as FQGNSA. V dropped 4 bases and J dropped 12; count of bases not matched to a gene: 18. CDR3 length equals 15 residues. The CDR3 loop reads CASSSWREGRVLSYF. DNA for the CDR3: TGTGCCAGCAGCTCTTGGAGGGAGGGCCGGGTCCTCTCGTACTTC. The full variable domain, with the rest looked up from reference TRBV7-2 and TRBJ2-7, is GAGVSQSPSNKVTEKGKDVELRCDPISGHTALYWYRQSLGQGLEFLIYFQGNSAPDKSGLPSDRFSAERTGGSVSTLTIQRTQQEDSAVYLCASSSWREGRVLSYFGPGTRLTVT.

Comment on this clone: Different DNA sequences within this sample yield the same CDR3. The CDR3 region has the DNA TGTGCCACCAGCAGGGACAGAGAGACCCAGTACTTC. Its translation: CATSRDRETQYF. The chain employs TRBV15 and TRBJ2-5; D might be TRBD1 (6 bases). Germline assignment: CDR1 LNHNV and CDR2 YYDKDF (reference sequence). The CDR3 contains 12 residues. The V end was cut by 3 bases, the J end by 4 bases, with 6 bases between.